These T cell receptor beta chains were read from a single sample in a study of CD8+ T cells in alopecia areata. Generated by immunoSEQ multiplex PCR, the TCRdb table keeps only in-frame clones and is missing some. Here the sample spans about 190,000 clones, 50% to 60% being singletons. Sequencing was performed on CD4+ T cells sorted from blood, taken at week 0. The receptor source for this set is a human donor with alopecia areata. Both conserved end residues are part of each CDR3. D genes are given only for firm matches. Expanded clones get a size class; other rows say once, few or many, or leave the size out.

v_gene,abundance,d_gene,j_gene,CDR3nt,CDR3aa
TRBV30,-,-,TRBJ2-1,TGTGCCTGGAGCCAAGAAGGGGCGCATCAACAGTTCTTC,CAWSQEGAHQQFF
TRBV30,-,TRBD1,TRBJ1-6,TGTGCCTGGAGGACCGGGACAGGCGTTTCACCCCTCCACTTT,CAWRTGTGVSPLHF
TRBV25-1,-,TRBD1,TRBJ2-5,TGTGCCAGCAGCGTACAGGGGGCTGAGACCCAGTACTTC,CASSVQGAETQYF
TRBV19,-,-,TRBJ2-1,TGTGCCAGTAGTAGGGGTAGCCGAATATACAATGAGCAGTTCTTC,CASSRGSRIYNEQFF
TRBV29-1,-,-,TRBJ1-5,TGCAGCGTTGCGACGGGACCGAGCAATCAGCCCCAGCATTTT,CSVATGPSNQPQHF
TRBV7-9,-,-,TRBJ1-5,TGTGCCAGCACGTCACTTTCGGATCAGCCCCAGCATTTT,CASTSLSDQPQHF
TRBV4-2,-,TRBD1,TRBJ2-4,TGTGCCAGCAGCCAAGGGACAGGGAACATTCAGTACTTC,CASSQGTGNIQYF
TRBV10-3,few,-,TRBJ1-6,TGTGCCATCAGTGAGCAGGTATCTAATTCACCCCTCCACTTT,CAISEQVSNSPLHF
TRBV9,-,-,TRBJ1-5,TGTGCCAGCAGCGTGGGGGGCGGGTTTGAGGCCCAGCATTTT,CASSVGGGFEAQHF
TRBV6-5,-,TRBD2,TRBJ2-1,TGTGCCAGCAGTTACTCGACTAGCGGGGATAGGGATGAGCAGTTCTTC,CASSYSTSGDRDEQFF
TRBV11-2,-,-,TRBJ1-2,TGTGCCAGCAGCACACCCCGACGGGCCTTCTATGGCTACACCTTC,CASSTPRRAFYGYTF
TRBV29-1,few,TRBD1,TRBJ2-2,TGCAGCATTCAACAGACAGGGGTTGCCGGGGAGCTGTTTTTT,CSIQQTGVAGELFF
TRBV27,-,-,TRBJ1-5,TGTGCCAGCAGCCCAGGGACAAGTAGCAATCAGCCCCAGCATTTT,CASSPGTSSNQPQHF
TRBV2,-,TRBD2,TRBJ2-3,TGTGCCAGCAGAGCGGGGGGGCTCACAGATACGCAGTATTTT,CASRAGGLTDTQYF
TRBV11-3,-,-,TRBJ2-7,TGTGCCAGCAGCTTAGGAGTCCAAGGAGCCTACGAGCAGTACTTC,CASSLGVQGAYEQYF
TRBV7-2,-,-,TRBJ1-5,TGTGCCAGCAGCCCCGCGGGACAACCCCAGCATTTT,CASSPAGQPQHF
TRBV4-1,-,TRBD1,TRBJ1-2,TGCGCCAGCAGCCAAGGAGGGGGCATTTCCGTTGGCTACACCTTC,CASSQGGGISVGYTF
TRBV30,once,TRBD1,TRBJ1-5,TGTGCCTGGACGGGACAGGGCAATCAGCCCCAGCATTTT,CAWTGQGNQPQHF
TRBV29-1,few,-,TRBJ1-1,TGCAGCGTTGAGACCAAGTGGGGGGCTGAAGCTTTCTTT,CSVETKWGAEAFF
TRBV20-1,-,-,TRBJ2-5,TGCAGTGCTAGAAGTGGAGAGACCCAGTACTTC,CSARSGETQYF
TRBV5-1,once,-,TRBJ2-3,TGCGCCAGCAGCTTGGGCGGGGAGGAAGATACGCAGTATTTT,CASSLGGEEDTQYF
TRBV30,-,TRBD1,TRBJ2-3,TGTGCCTGGAGGGACAGGGGGGCAGATACGCAGTATTTT,CAWRDRGADTQYF
TRBV6-5,-,-,TRBJ1-5,TGTGCCAGCAGTTGGTCTAAGGATCAGCCCCAGCATTTT,CASSWSKDQPQHF
TRBV9,-,-,TRBJ1-1,TGTGCCAGCAGCCCCGGGGTTCAGCAGAACACTGAAGCTTTCTTT,CASSPGVQQNTEAFF
TRBV7-6,few,-,TRBJ2-5,TGTGCCAGCAGCTCGACCCCTACGTACCAAGAGACCCAGTACTTC,CASSSTPTYQETQYF
TRBV7-9,-,-,TRBJ1-1,TGTGCCAGCAGCTTAGGGAGGTCGTACACTGAAGCTTTCTTT,CASSLGRSYTEAFF
TRBV5-6,-,TRBD1,TRBJ1-1,TGTGCCAGCAGCTCCCAGACAGGGGTCTTGAACACTGAAGCTTTCTTT,CASSSQTGVLNTEAFF
TRBV10-2,few,-,TRBJ1-5,TGCGCCAGCAGTGAGGGATTAAGCAATCAGCCCCAGCATTTT,CASSEGLSNQPQHF
TRBV29-1,few,-,TRBJ1-3,TGCAGCGTGGCCGATCGACACGGAAACACCATATATTTT,CSVADRHGNTIYF
TRBV19,once,TRBD1,TRBJ1-2,TGTGCCAGTAGTACCTCAGGGACAGGGCACTATGGCTACACCTTC,CASSTSGTGHYGYTF
TRBV6-6,few,TRBD1,TRBJ1-5,TGTGCCAGCAGTGTGACAGGGGGCGCGGTGCAGCCCCAGCATTTT,CASSVTGGAVQPQHF
TRBV30,-,-,TRBJ1-2,TGTGCCTGGAGTGTGTCGGCTTATGGCTACACCTTC,CAWSVSAYGYTF
TRBV29-1,few,TRBD1,TRBJ1-4,TGCAGCGGGAAAACAGGGGGGAATGAAAAACTGTTTTTT,CSGKTGGNEKLFF
TRBV7-2,-,-,TRBJ1-2,TGTGCCAGCAAGAAAGACAGACAGTGGCCCTATGGCTACACCTTC,CASKKDRQWPYGYTF
TRBV27,-,-,TRBJ2-6,TGTGCCAGCAGTTACGCCGTCTCTGGGGCCAACGTCCTGACTTTC,CASSYAVSGANVLTF
TRBV18,-,-,TRBJ1-1,TGTGCCAGCTCACCAACCCTGAACACTGAAGCTTTCTTT,CASSPTLNTEAFF
TRBV4-1,-,TRBD1,TRBJ2-5,TGCGCCAGCAGCCAACTCCCCACAGGGGGACAAGAGACCCAGTACTTC,CASSQLPTGGQETQYF
TRBV4-1,few,-,TRBJ1-1,TGCGCCAGCAGCCTCCTCTTTCGGAACACTGAAGCTTTCTTT,CASSLLFRNTEAFF
TRBV27,-,-,TRBJ1-6,TGTGCCAGCAGTTTTGCGACACCAACGGATTCACCCCTCCACTTT,CASSFATPTDSPLHF
TRBV10-3,-,-,TRBJ1-1,TGTGCCATCAAATTACAGGGTGAGAACACTGAAGCTTTCTTT,CAIKLQGENTEAFF
TRBV30,-,-,TRBJ1-5,TGTGCCTGGAGTGTACTTGACAATCAGCCCCAGCATTTT,CAWSVLDNQPQHF
TRBV23-1,-,TRBD2,TRBJ2-7,TGCGCCAGCAGTCACCGGGGACTAGCGGGAGGGGTTATCTACGAGCAGTACTTC,CASSHRGLAGGVIYEQYF
TRBV9,-,-,TRBJ1-3,TGTGCCAGCAGCGTAGAAGGTGGCTCTGGAAACACCATATATTTT,CASSVEGGSGNTIYF
TRBV7-8,few,-,TRBJ1-5,TGTGCCAGCAGCCCAAGGACAGTCAATCAGCCCCAGCATTTT,CASSPRTVNQPQHF
TRBV29-1,few,-,TRBJ1-1,TGCAGCGTTGAAAGGCAGATGAACACTGAAGCTTTCTTT,CSVERQMNTEAFF
TRBV7-6,once,-,TRBJ2-3,TGTGCCAGCAGCCCCCAGGGCGATACGCAGTATTTT,CASSPQGDTQYF
TRBV11-3,-,-,TRBJ1-1,TGTGCCAGCAGGGCGGGGACGGTAAACACTGAAGCTTTCTTT,CASRAGTVNTEAFF
TRBV29-1,-,-,TRBJ1-2,TGCAGCGTTGCCGGATTCTCCTATGGCTACACCTTC,CSVAGFSYGYTF
TRBV19,-,TRBD1,TRBJ1-6,TGTGCCAGTAGCCACCGACAGGGTACCCTAAGCTCCTATAATTCACCCCTCCACTTT,CASSHRQGTLSSYNSPLHF
TRBV25-1,many,-,TRBJ1-2,TGTGCCAGCAGTGAATTCGGGGTAGCAGGGAATGGCTACACCTTC,CASSEFGVAGNGYTF
TRBV7-9,-,-,TRBJ2-7,TGTGCCAGCAGCTTTTATGGCCGCGCAGACCTCTACGAGCAGTACTTC,CASSFYGRADLYEQYF
TRBV29-1,-,TRBD1,TRBJ2-1,TGCAGCGTCGCTAAGCGGGGACAGGGGTACAATGAGCAGTTCTTC,CSVAKRGQGYNEQFF
TRBV4-1,few,TRBD1,TRBJ1-5,TGCGCCAGCAGCCAAATCAACAGGGGTAGCCAGCCCCAGCATTTT,CASSQINRGSQPQHF
TRBV7-2,-,-,TRBJ2-1,TGTGCCAGCAGCGAGGACAGATTCAATGAGCAGTTCTTC,CASSEDRFNEQFF